The next 27 T cell receptor beta chains were all read from a single sample in a study of Tregs in tolerant kidney transplant recipients. This table comes from immunoSEQ multiplex PCR, and its TCRdb copy is limited to in-frame clones, with some not included. The sample holds 70,000 to 95,000 clones; approximately 89% are singletons and the top ten take 0.34%. Specimen: Tregs from blood, collected before the transplant. These receptors were collected from a human donor who received a combined kidney and bone marrow transplant.

J is TRBJ1-4 and V is TRBV5-5; D is unresolved. Germline-derived CDR1 and CDR2 are SGHKS and YYEKEE (reference sequence). CDR3 length: 12 residues. Trimming left V 2 bases short and J 4 bases short, with 3 bases between. This CDR3 reads CASSLNNEKLFF. CDR3 coding DNA: TGTGCCAGCAGCTTAAATAATGAAAAACTGTTTTTT.

The CDR3 nucleotides are TGTGCCAGCAGCTTCTGGCTGAGGGGGCAGTTCTTC. Its translation: CASSFWLRGQFF. The chain uses TRBV11-2 and TRBJ2-1, with D perhaps assigned TRBD1 or TRBD2 (5 bases each). The germline V gene encodes CDR1 SGHAT and CDR2 FQNNGV. The V and J ends lost 3 bases and 12 bases respectively, with 12 bases between them. This CDR3 region has 12 residues.

Only one count was recorded for this clone. The chain carries TRBV7-6 and TRBJ2-5, with unresolved D. The CDR3 sequence is 12 residues long. V lost 3 bases and J 5 bases, leaving 7 bases between the germline ends. Per the germline V gene, CDR1 is SGHVS and CDR2 is FNYEAQ. CDR3 DNA: TGTGCCAGCAGCTTGTCGGCGGAGACCCAGTACTTC. Translation gives CASSLSAETQYF.

The J gene is TRBJ1-2, the V gene TRBV25-1; no firm D call. V was pared by 2 bases and J by 1 base, with 2 bases between. Germline V CDR1 and CDR2: MGHDK, SYGVNS. The CDR3 has 12 residues. The CDR3 coding sequence is TGTGCCAGCAGTGAACATAACTATGGCTACACCTTC. Its protein is CASSEHNYGYTF.

The genes are TRBV28 and TRBJ2-7; the D is unclear. The germline V gene encodes CDR1 MDHEN and CDR2 SYDVKM. V was clipped by 6 bases and J by 6 bases, with 18 bases between them. The CDR3 loop spans 14 amino acids. In DNA form, the CDR3 reads TGTGCCAGCAGCGCAGGAAGTAAATTAAGCGAGCAGTACTTC. Translating it yields CASSAGSKLSEQYF.

The gene calls are TRBV9 and TRBJ2-1; 8 nucleotides line up with TRBD2. From germline, CDR1 is SGDLS and CDR2 YYNGEE. The CDR3 extends over 15 amino acids. V dropped 4 bases and J dropped 9; count of bases not matched to a gene: 12. CDR3 amino acids: CASSRRSGLDSEQFF. DNA of the CDR3: TGTGCCAGCAGCCGTAGGTCGGGACTAGATTCTGAGCAGTTCTTC.

This clone was seen once. V gene TRBV28 combines with J gene TRBJ2-7; 9 bases align to TRBD2. The CDR3 consists of 14 residues. V shed 8 bases and J 5 bases; nucleotides not matched to a gene: 10. Germline V lookup: CDR1 MDHEN, CDR2 SYDVKM. CDR3 amino acids: CASLNSGSPHEQYF. The CDR3, as DNA: TGTGCCAGCCTAAATAGCGGGAGCCCCCACGAGCAGTACTTC.

This sequence joins TRBV19 and TRBJ2-1; no reliable D call. The CDR3 spans 15 residues. V shed 5 bases and J shed 0 bases, with 11 bases lying between them. Germline lookup yields CDR1 LNHDA and CDR2 SQIVND (reference sequence). The CDR3: CASSSSVNSYNEQFF. The CDR3, as DNA: TGTGCCAGTAGTTCCAGCGTCAACTCCTACAATGAGCAGTTCTTC.

The chain recombines TRBV7-2 with TRBJ2-3; 15 bases are a match to TRBD2. The germline V gene encodes CDR1 SGHTA and CDR2 FQGNSA. The CDR3 consists of 18 residues. The trim removed 0 bases at V and 6 bases at J, leaving 7 bases unmatched. This CDR3 is CASSLARGLAGGMDTQYF. The CDR3 region has the DNA TGTGCCAGCAGCTTAGCTAGGGGACTAGCGGGAGGAATGGATACGCAGTATTTT.

The V and J genes are TRBV7-2 and TRBJ2-7, with 9 bases identical to TRBD2. The V gene end was trimmed by 3 bases and the J gene end by 3 bases; junction bases not matched to a gene: 3. Germline-derived CDR1 and CDR2 are SGHTA and FQGNSA. This CDR3 has 14 amino acids. CDR3 coding DNA: TGTGCCAGCAGCTTCCCGACTAGCGGCTACGAGCAGTACTTC. It is translated as CASSFPTSGYEQYF.

The chain carries TRBV5-6 and TRBJ2-1; TRBD2 agrees at 8 bases. The CDR3 extends over 14 amino acids. Germline V gene sequence: CDR1 SGHDT, CDR2 YYEEEE. V was pared by 1 base and J by 13 bases, with 10 bases of the junction left unmatched. The CDR3 DNA sequence: TGTGCCAGCAGCTTGAGGGAGGTTAGCGGGAATCAGTTCTTC. Its translation: CASSLREVSGNQFF.

The genes are TRBV11-2 and TRBJ2-1; 8 bases fit TRBD1. The CDR3 contains 13 residues. Germline CDR1 is SGHAT and CDR2 is FQNNGV. Unmatched junction bases numbered 3, after V lost 5 bases and J lost 6 bases. The DNA for the CDR3 is TGTGCCAGCAGCAGCGACAGGGGCAATGAGCAGTTCTTC. Amino acids: CASSSDRGNEQFF. Looking up the rest from reference TRBV11-2 and TRBJ2-1 gives the full variable domain: EAGVAQSPRYKIIEKRQSVAFWCNPISGHATLYWYQQILGQGPKLLIQFQNNGVVDDSQLPKDRFSAERLKGVDSTLKIQPAKLEDSAVYLCASSSDRGNEQFFGPGTRLTVL.

This clone was counted a single time. CDR3: CASSVAGQYNEQFF. CDR3 coding DNA: TGTGCCAGCAGTGTAGCGGGACAATACAATGAGCAGTTCTTC. The rearrangement joins TRBV7-2 to TRBJ2-1; 8 nucleotides align to TRBD2. V shed 6 bases, J shed 4 bases, and the junction held 5 bases outside the gene matches. The germline gives CDR1 SGHTA, CDR2 FQGNSA. The CDR3 has 14 residues. The full variable domain, rest sourced from reference TRBV7-2 and TRBJ2-1, is GAGVSQSPSNKVTEKGKDVELRCDPISGHTALYWYRQSLGQGLEFLIYFQGNSAPDKSGLPSDRFSAERTGGSVSTLTIQRTQQEDSAVYLCASSVAGQYNEQFFGPGTRLTVL.

This clone came up once. This chain uses TRBV10-3 with TRBJ2-1; 7 bases fit TRBD1. The CDR3 extends over 12 amino acids. The trim removed 2 bases at V and 15 bases at J, leaving 7 bases unmatched. Germline V gene data show CDR1 as ENHRY and CDR2 as SYGVKD. CDR3 residues: CAISEERTGGFF. DNA for the CDR3: TGTGCCATCAGTGAGGAGAGGACAGGTGGGTTCTTC.

The chain couples TRBV5-1 to TRBJ2-7, with TRBD2 identical over 16 bases. The CDR3 extends over 18 amino acids. V lost 3 bases, J lost 6 bases, and 12 bases stayed unmatched. The germline gives CDR1 SGHRS, CDR2 YFSETQ. DNA of the CDR3: TGCGCCAGCAGCTGGGGGACGGCGGGACTAGCGGGAGGGAGCGAGCAGTACTTC. Translated: CASSWGTAGLAGGSEQYF.

This chain joins TRBV7-9 and TRBJ2-7, with D possibly TRBD1 on 5 matching bases. V was shortened by 5 bases and J by 3 bases, with 11 bases between the two germline ends. The CDR3 consists of 13 residues. Germline V gives CDR1 SEHNR, CDR2 FQNEAQ (reference sequence). The CDR3 nucleotides read TGTGCCAGCAGCACAGGAACCCTCTACGAGCAGTACTTC. Translation gives CASSTGTLYEQYF.

This sequence joins TRBV30 and TRBJ2-7; TRBD1 matches 10 bases. The J segment lost 4 bases and the V segment lost 1 base, leaving 4 bases of the junction unmatched. The CDR3 runs 14 residues. Germline V gene sequence: CDR1 GTSNPN, CDR2 SVGIG (reference sequence). CDR3 residues: CAWSAGQGSYEQYF. The CDR3 DNA sequence: TGTGCCTGGAGTGCGGGACAGGGGAGTTACGAGCAGTACTTC.

The chain uses TRBV4-3 and TRBJ1-2; no definite D call. The germline V and J ends were trimmed by 2 bases and 2 bases, with 9 bases remaining between them. The CDR3 contains 14 residues. CDR1 is LGHNA and CDR2 is YSLEER in the germline V gene. CDR3 DNA sequence: TGCGCCAGCAGCCAAATTTCAAAGAACTATGGCTACACCTTC. Translated, it gives CASSQISKNYGYTF.

This clone was observed a few times. The chain has TRBV15 and TRBJ1-4, with no clear D. CDR3 length equals 14 residues. Deletions cut 0 bases from V and 4 bases from J, with 6 bases between. CDR1 and CDR2 (germline): LNHNV, YYDKDF (reference sequence). CDR3 nucleotides: TGTGCCACCAGCAGAGAAGGGAATAATGAAAAACTGTTTTTT. This codes for CATSREGNNEKLFF.

This clone came up a few times. This chain uses TRBV10-3 with TRBJ1-1, with 7 bases aligning to TRBD1. Looked up from germline, CDR1 is ENHRY and CDR2 is SYGVKD. This CDR3 spans 14 amino acids. J was trimmed by 3 bases and V by 5 bases; bases with no gene match: 6. CDR3 residues: CAISYRGDDTEAFF. CDR3 coding DNA: TGTGCCATCAGTTACAGGGGAGATGACACTGAAGCTTTCTTT.

The V and J genes are TRBV4-2 and TRBJ2-7; no reliable D call. This CDR3 region has 13 residues. The germline gives CDR1 LGHNA, CDR2 YNFKEQ. The V end lost 0 bases, the J end lost 1 base, and 4 bases lay between the germline ends. The CDR3 protein is CASSQETSYEQYF. The CDR3 DNA follows: TGTGCCAGCAGCCAAGAAACGTCCTACGAGCAGTACTTC.

The J gene is TRBJ2-5, the V gene TRBV20-1; D is undetermined. CDR1 is DFQATT and CDR2 is SNEGSKA in the germline V gene (reference sequence). Trimming took 5 bases from V and 2 from J, leaving 6 bases between them. The CDR3 covers 11 residues. The CDR3 protein is CSADQQETQYF. CDR3 DNA: TGCAGTGCTGACCAACAAGAGACCCAGTACTTC.

V usage is TRBV19 and J usage is TRBJ2-7, with 7 bases aligning to TRBD2. V shed 3 bases and J 2 bases; nucleotides not matched to a gene: 4. Germline CDR1 reads LNHDA; CDR2 reads SQIVND (reference sequence). The CDR3 extends over 14 amino acids. CDR3 residues: CASSIGGRAYEQYF. The CDR3 DNA reads as TGTGCCAGTAGTATTGGAGGGAGGGCCTACGAGCAGTACTTC. Based on the CDR3 plus reference TRBV19 and TRBJ2-7, the full variable domain is DGGITQSPKYLFRKEGQNVTLSCEQNLNHDAMYWYRQDPGQGLRLIYYSQIVNDFQKGDIAEGYSVSREKKESFPLTVTSAQKNPTAFYLCASSIGGRAYEQYFGPGTRLTVT.

The V and J genes are TRBV5-6 and TRBJ2-1; maybe TRBD2 (6 bases). The ends were cut back, 1 base at V and 7 bases at J, with 9 bases in the middle. This CDR3 spans 13 amino acids. Germline loops: CDR1 SGHDT, CDR2 YYEEEE. CDR3 sequence (DNA): TGTGCCAGCAGCTTGACCGGGGGTAATGAGCAGTTCTTC. It yields the protein CASSLTGGNEQFF.

The chain joins TRBV5-6 to TRBJ2-4; TRBD1 aligns across 8 bases. The germline V gene has CDR1 SGHDT and CDR2 YYEEEE. Trimming at V came to 0 bases and at J to 4 bases, leaving 0 bases not matched to a gene. The length of the CDR3 is 14 residues. The CDR3 reads CASSLGQGKNIQYF. CDR3 DNA: TGTGCCAGCAGCTTGGGACAGGGGAAAAACATTCAGTACTTC.

The CDR3 here is CASSGTGGNQPQHF. The CDR3 DNA sequence: TGTGCCAGTAGCGGGACAGGGGGCAATCAGCCCCAGCATTTT. V usage is TRBV19 and J usage is TRBJ1-5; 10 positions agree with TRBD1. Losses at the gene ends were 6 bases for V and 2 bases for J; bases not matched to a gene: 1. This CDR3 has 14 amino acids. Per germline, CDR1 LNHDA and CDR2 SQIVND (reference sequence).

The chain couples TRBV30 to TRBJ2-7; TRBD1 or TRBD2 may be the D gene (5 bases each). The germline gives CDR1 GTSNPN, CDR2 SVGIG (reference sequence). With 4 bases removed from V and 2 bases from J, the gap between germline ends came to 12 bases. The CDR3 spans 13 residues. The CDR3, as DNA: TGTGCCTGGAACCGGGACGGACCCTACGAGCAGTACTTC. This codes for CAWNRDGPYEQYF.